The 3 T cell receptor beta chains below all came from one sample that was sequenced in a study of CD8 T cells in Susac syndrome. RNA, at about 0.45 to 1 ug, was reverse transcribed with random hexamers. A single record per CDR3 protein comes from TCRdb applying MiXCR to the immunoSEQ multiplex PCR reads. This sample has around 200,000 distinct CDR3 sequences, with roughly 94% found just once. The source material was CD4+ T cells from PBMCs. These receptors were taken from a human donor with multiple sclerosis.

V usage is TRBV6-1 and J usage is TRBJ2-7, with 8 bases fitting TRBD1. With V trimmed by 5 bases and J by 5 bases, 8 bases remained unmatched. Germline CDR1 MNHNS, CDR2 SASEGT. The CDR3 covers 14 residues. The CDR3 loop reads CASSIQGVLHEQYV. In DNA form, the CDR3 reads TGTGCCAGCAGTATACAGGGGGTTCTCCACGAGCAGTACGTC.

This chain links TRBV5-1 with TRBJ2-6, with D perhaps matching TRBD1 (5 bases). The CDR3 has 16 residues. The V end was cut by 5 bases, the J end by 3 bases, with 15 bases between. In germline, CDR1 is SGHRS, CDR2 YFSETQ. CDR3 sequence reads: CASSSHQGSGANVLTF. The CDR3 coding sequence is TGCGCCAGCAGTTCCCATCAGGGTAGTGGGGCCAACGTCCTGACTTTC.

The genes are TRBV6-5 and TRBJ1-2; TRBD1 might be the D (6 bases). Germline V gene sequence: CDR1 MNHEY, CDR2 SVGAGI. V was trimmed by 11 bases and J by 2 bases, leaving 15 bases between them. There are 13 residues in the CDR3. The CDR3 is CASAWGTNYGYTF. In DNA, the CDR3 is TGTGCCTCTGCCTGGGGGACAAACTATGGCTACACCTTC.